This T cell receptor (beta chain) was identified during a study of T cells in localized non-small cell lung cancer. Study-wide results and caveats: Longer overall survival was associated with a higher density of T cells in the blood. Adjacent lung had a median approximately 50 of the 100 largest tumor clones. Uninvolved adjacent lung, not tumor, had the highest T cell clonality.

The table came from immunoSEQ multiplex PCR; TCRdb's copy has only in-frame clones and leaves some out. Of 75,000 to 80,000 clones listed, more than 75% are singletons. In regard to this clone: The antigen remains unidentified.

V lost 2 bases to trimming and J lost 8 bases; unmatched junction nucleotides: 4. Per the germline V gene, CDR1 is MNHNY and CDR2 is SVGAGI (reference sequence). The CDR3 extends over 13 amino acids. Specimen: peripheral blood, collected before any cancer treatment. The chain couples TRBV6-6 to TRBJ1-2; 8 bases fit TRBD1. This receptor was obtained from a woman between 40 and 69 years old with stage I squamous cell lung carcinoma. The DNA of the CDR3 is TGTGCCAGCAGTTACCAGGACAGGGAGGGCTACACCTTC. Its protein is CASSYQDREGYTF.